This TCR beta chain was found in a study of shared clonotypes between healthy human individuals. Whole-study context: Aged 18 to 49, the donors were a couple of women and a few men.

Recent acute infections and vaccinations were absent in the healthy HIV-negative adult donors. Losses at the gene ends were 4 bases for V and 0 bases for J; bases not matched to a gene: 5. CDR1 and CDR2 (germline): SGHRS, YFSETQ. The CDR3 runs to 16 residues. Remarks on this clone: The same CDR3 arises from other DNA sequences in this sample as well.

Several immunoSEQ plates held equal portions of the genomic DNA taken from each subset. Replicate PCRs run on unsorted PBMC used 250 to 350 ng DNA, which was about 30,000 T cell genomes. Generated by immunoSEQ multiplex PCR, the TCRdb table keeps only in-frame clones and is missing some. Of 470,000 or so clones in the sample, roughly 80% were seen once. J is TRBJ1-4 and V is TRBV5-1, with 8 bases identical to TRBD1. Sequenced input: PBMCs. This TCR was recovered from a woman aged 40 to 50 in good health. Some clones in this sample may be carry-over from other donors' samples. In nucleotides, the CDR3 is TGCGCCAGCAGCCCCGGACAGGGCGCAACTAATGAAAAACTGTTTTTT. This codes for CASSPGQGATNEKLFF.